This T cell receptor beta chain was sequenced in a study of T cells in Graves' hyperthyroidism and ophthalmopathy. Hyperthyroidism was newly diagnosed in patients aged 18 to 65 (duration under 2 months). Reasons for excluding patients were uncontrolled infection, other autoimmune disease, pregnancy or lactation. Diagnoses used clinical symptoms, serum thyroxine and TRAb, thyroid ultrasound and orbital computed tomography. PBMCs were derived from about 9.1 ml fresh peripheral blood. This clonotype has at least ten counts. CDR1 is MDHEN, CDR2 SYDVKM, per germline. Trimming removed 8 bases at V and 4 bases at J, with 14 bases between. The CDR3 extends over 13 amino acids. Amplified TCR beta CDR3 regions came from RNA transcripts. During a first-round RT-PCR of the TCR CDR3, the HTBI primer set was used. In TCRdb, the multiplex PCR reads were re-called with MiXCR into one record per CDR3 protein. The sample lists over 250,000 distinct CDR3 sequences, around a quarter seen once, with over 25% in the top ten.

The TCR comes from a middle-aged man with Graves' hyperthyroidism that later progressed to Graves' ophthalmopathy. The rearrangement uses TRBV28 and TRBJ1-2; possibly TRBD1 for D (6 bases). The sequenced sample was blood. Here the CDR3 DNA reads TGTGCCAGCGTAAACAGGGACTTCTATGGCTACACCTTC. It translates to CASVNRDFYGYTF.